This T cell receptor beta chain was obtained from a study of T cell responses to AZD1222 COVID-19 vaccine. Overall study findings and caveats: Nearly half of spike-specific TCRs reportedly go after variant regions that carry no mutations.

Germline CDR1 DFQATT, CDR2 SNEGSKA (reference sequence). CDR3 length: 13 residues. V was shortened by 3 bases and J by 0 bases, with 9 bases between the two germline ends. This clone is a singleton in its sample. Its antigen is not known. The assay was immunoSEQ multiplex PCR, and TCRdb's table has in-frame clones only and misses some. This sample has 150,000 to 200,000 clones; approximately 86% occur once, and the top ten carry roughly 2.5%. The chain joins TRBV20-1 to TRBJ2-7, with D possibly being TRBD1 or TRBD2 (6 bases each). This specimen consisted of peripheral blood, obtained on day 0 of AZD1222 vaccination. The clonotype was recovered from an adult in good health. CDR3: CSASKGGSYEQYF. The CDR3 coding sequence is TGCAGTGCTAGTAAGGGGGGCTCCTACGAGCAGTACTTC.